This T cell receptor beta chain was recorded in a study of T cell repertoires in cytomegalovirus infection. Study overall: Recently identified HLA-C-restricted CMV epitopes were used, and well-studied HLA-B-restricted CMV epitopes were used as well. TCR beta signatures that were public indicated CMV infection and matching HLA type. Findings and limits, study-wide: Ex vivo, HLA-C-restricted CMV-specific TCR beta clonotypes prevailed over the rest of the response.

Comment on this clonotype: Antigen: not known.

TCRdb passed the reads through MiXCR, listing each CDR3 protein once. The data hold about 770,000 distinct CDR3 sequences, with 25% to 35% observed a single time. The germline V gene has CDR1 SGHVS and CDR2 FNYEAQ. V was shortened by 5 bases and J by 2 bases, with 11 bases between the two germline ends. This CDR3 has 14 amino acids. The J gene is TRBJ2-3, the V gene TRBV7-6; D may correspond to TRBD1 or TRBD2 (5 bases each). This TCR was sampled from a human donor in good health (CMV status not recorded). Some clones in this sample may be carry-over from other donors' samples. Sequenced material: cultured CD8+ T cells from PBMCs, taken from culture after CMV antigen stimulation. CDR3 coding DNA: TGTGCCAGCAGCCCGGGACGGCCCACAGATACGCAGTATTTT. Translated, it gives CASSPGRPTDTQYF.